Listed here is a single TCR beta chain. This record belongs to a study of early T cells in non-severe SARS-CoV-2 infection. Study-level information: From unsorted whole blood, bulk RNA was sequenced, and the chains remained unpaired.

CDR3 length: 13 residues. In germline, CDR1 is LGHNA, CDR2 YSLEER. V was clipped by 0 bases and J by 9 bases, with 10 bases between them. Individual cDNA molecules carried attached unique molecular identifiers. TCRdb reprocessed the 5' RACE reads with MiXCR, giving one entry per CDR3 protein. In the table there are tens of thousands of distinct CDR3 sequences, about 12% of which are singletons. The clonotype comes from an adult who was a healthcare worker with PCR-confirmed SARS-CoV-2 infection or an uninfected control (not recorded which). Sequencing was performed on whole blood. This chain links TRBV4-3 with TRBJ2-3; D is ambiguous. CDR3 residues: CASSQEKAATQYF. The DNA for the CDR3 is TGCGCCAGCAGCCAAGAAAAGGCCGCGACGCAGTATTTT.